Listed here is a single T cell receptor (beta chain). Its antigen is undetermined. Compared with germline, one end of the junction differs, possibly owing to a read error. Amplification of TCR alpha and beta CDR3 regions from RNA used iRepertoire nested multiplex PCR. Input was roughly 85-400 ng of tissue mRNA or PBMC total RNA. Using its own MiXCR run on the multiplex PCR reads, TCRdb lists one record per CDR3 protein. Among 20,000 to 25,000 distinct CDR3 sequences listed, approximately 23% were seen once. These data belong to a study of glioma-infiltrating T cells. The study's findings and limits: Gliomas, especially low-grade, showed above-expected tissue-blood divergence; non-neoplastic patients showed below. CDR3 overlap between tissue and blood was very small.

This CDR3 is built from 11 residues. Per germline, CDR1 DFQATT and CDR2 SNEGSKA (reference sequence). The specimen sequenced was glioma tissue, nonneoplastic brain tissue, or PBMCs (not recorded which). V usage is TRBV20-1 and J usage is TRBJ1-2, with D uncertain. The sequence was collected from a human donor with low-grade glioma or glioblastoma, undergoing nonglioma brain surgery, or in good health (not recorded which). DNA of the CDR3: TGCGGTGCTAGAGTGGAAAGAGGCTACACCTTC. It translates to CGARVERGYTF.